Below, 30 T cell receptor beta chains from the same sample are listed, as sequenced in a study of early T cells in non-severe SARS-CoV-2 infection. Each CDR3 protein gets one entry after TCRdb re-called the 5' RACE reads with MiXCR. This sample has fewer than 30,000 distinct CDR3 sequences; around 4.2% occur once, and the top ten carry approximately 4.4%. Sequenced material: whole blood. The receptors come from an adult who was a healthcare worker with PCR-confirmed SARS-CoV-2 infection or an uninfected control (not recorded which).

This clonotype was found many times. This sequence joins TRBV28 and TRBJ2-1; 15 nucleotides line up with TRBD2. The CDR3 is made up of 19 amino acids. Germline CDR1 MDHEN, CDR2 SYDVKM. With V trimmed by 6 bases and J by 12 bases, 21 bases remained unmatched. CDR3 loop: CASRPGLAGGPARSRVQFF. CDR3 coding DNA: TGTGCCAGCAGACCCGGACTAGCGGGAGGGCCTGCACGGAGCAGGGTGCAGTTCTTC.

This clonotype was counted at least ten times. V gene TRBV20-1 combines with J gene TRBJ2-1, with 8 positions matching TRBD2. CDR3 size: 15 residues. Trimming at V came to 6 bases and at J to 5 bases, leaving 12 bases not matched to a gene. CDR1 DFQATT and CDR2 SNEGSKA come from the germline V gene (reference sequence). CDR3 bases: TGCAGTGCCCCGAGTCCAACTAGCGGAGACAATGAGCAGTTCTTC. This encodes CSAPSPTSGDNEQFF.

This clonotype has only a few counts. The chain is built from TRBV20-1 and TRBJ2-7; 9 positions match TRBD2. Unmatched junction bases numbered 7, after V lost 3 bases and J lost 4 bases. In germline, CDR1 is DFQATT, CDR2 SNEGSKA (reference sequence). The CDR3 is 14 amino acids. CDR3 coding DNA: TGCAGTGCTAGGGAGCCTAGCGGGAATTACGAGCAGTACTTC. Protein: CSAREPSGNYEQYF.

The table lists this clonotype with many counts. V gene TRBV29-1 combines with J gene TRBJ2-3; no firm D call. The V end was cut by 4 bases, the J end by 4 bases, with 15 bases between. Per germline, CDR1 SQVTM and CDR2 ANQGSEA. This CDR3 is built from 14 residues. The chain's CDR3 is CSVGPEGSADTQYF. As DNA, the CDR3 is TGCAGCGTTGGGCCAGAAGGAAGTGCAGATACGCAGTATTTT.

This clonotype was seen ten or more times. The chain is built from TRBV5-1 and TRBJ1-1; 7 nucleotides agree with TRBD1. The CDR3 contains 16 residues. The germline CDR1 and CDR2 sequences are SGHRS and YFSETQ. Germline trimming cut 2 bases from V and 0 bases from J; bases unmatched to any gene: 7. In DNA, the CDR3 is TGCGCCAGCAGCTTACGACAGGGCGGTATGAACACTGAAGCTTTCTTT. This encodes CASSLRQGGMNTEAFF.

This clonotype was found many times. The rearrangement uses TRBV10-1 and TRBJ2-7, with 12 bases identical to TRBD2. After removal of 10 bases from V and 3 bases from J, the junction contained 22 bases not matched to a gene. The CDR3 contains 19 residues. Germline loops: CDR1 WNHNN, CDR2 SYGVQD (reference sequence). CDR3 nucleotides: TGCGCCATCAGGCCAACGGGACTAGCGGGCCCCCGGTTGGGCTACGAGCAGTACTTC. It yields the protein CAIRPTGLAGPRLGYEQYF.

This clonotype was detected only a few times. The chain joins TRBV12-3 or TRBV12-4 to TRBJ1-5; D is perhaps TRBD1 (6 bases). This CDR3 has 13 amino acids. With 4 bases removed from V and 13 bases from J, the gap between germline ends came to 17 bases. CDR3 amino acids: CASSSSRDTKQHF. The CDR3 DNA follows: TGTGCCAGCAGTTCCTCTCGGGACACCAAGCAGCATTTT.

In this sample, this clonotype turned up many times. The rearrangement joins TRBV6-1 to TRBJ1-1; TRBD1 matches at 7 bases. V was pared by 6 bases and J by 4 bases, with 2 bases of the junction left unmatched. The length of the CDR3 is 12 residues. Germline CDR1 MNHNS, CDR2 SASEGT. This CDR3 is CASRGQSTEAFF. The CDR3 bases are TGTGCCAGCAGGGGACAGAGCACTGAAGCTTTCTTT.

Ten or more counts support this clonotype. This chain uses TRBV5-6 with TRBJ2-1; D uncertain. The germline gives CDR1 SGHDT, CDR2 YYEEEE. The CDR3 covers 11 residues. V gave up 4 bases and J gave up 9 bases, with 8 bases separating them. For the CDR3, the DNA is TGTGCCAGCAGCCGCAGCCCTGAGCAGTTCTTC. Its protein is CASSRSPEQFF.

This clonotype was detected many times. The chain carries TRBV13 and TRBJ2-7, with 12 bases lining up with TRBD1. Looked up from germline, CDR1 is PRHDT and CDR2 is FYEKMQ (reference sequence). J lost 5 bases, V lost 5 bases, and 7 bases had no gene match. The length of the CDR3 is 15 residues. This CDR3 is CASSPLGQGAHEQYF. DNA of the CDR3: TGTGCCAGCAGCCCCTTGGGACAGGGGGCCCACGAGCAGTACTTC.

This clonotype was found once. The chain joins TRBV29-1 to TRBJ2-7; D ambiguous. The V and J ends lost 5 bases and 4 bases respectively, with 12 bases between them. Germline-derived CDR1 and CDR2 are SQVTM and ANQGSEA. The CDR3 contains 12 residues. The CDR3 DNA sequence: TGCAGCGTTCTTCAGCCAGGATACGAGCAGTACTTC. Translating it yields CSVLQPGYEQYF.

Details on this clonotype: A read error may produce the germline difference seen at one junction end. This chain connects TRBV20-1 to TRBJ1-1; no firm D call. The CDR3 length is 13 residues. CDR1 DFQATT and CDR2 SNEGSKA come from the germline V gene (reference sequence). CDR3 amino acids: CSAKPTVNTEALF. CDR3 in DNA: TGCAGTGCTAAACCAACCGTGAACACTGAAGCTCTCTTT.

This clonotype showed up many times. The V call is TRBV11-2, the J call TRBJ2-7; 9 bases match TRBD1. The germline V gene encodes CDR1 SGHAT and CDR2 FQNNGV. After removal of 4 bases from V and 7 bases from J, the junction contained 2 bases not matched to a gene. CDR3 length equals 12 residues. CDR3 protein: CASSSTGGEQYF. DNA of the CDR3: TGTGCCAGCAGCTCGACAGGGGGGGAGCAGTACTTC.

This clonotype showed up just a few times. The chain couples TRBV18 to TRBJ2-2, with D perhaps TRBD1 (6 bases). The CDR3 is made up of 18 amino acids. V dropped 5 bases and J dropped 1 base, with 20 bases sitting between them. CDR1 and CDR2 from the germline V gene are KGHSH and LQKENI. Written as DNA, the CDR3 is TGTGCCAGCTCAGCTCACCCCCTCACGGACAGGAACACCGGGGAGCTGTTTTTT. It specifies CASSAHPLTDRNTGELFF.

This clonotype occurred many times. V usage is TRBV30 and J usage is TRBJ2-1, with unresolved D. Deletions cut 8 bases from V and 0 bases from J, with 11 bases between. This CDR3 spans 13 amino acids. The germline V gene encodes CDR1 GTSNPN and CDR2 SVGIG (reference sequence). This chain's CDR3 is CAGEAGSYNEQFF. The CDR3, as DNA: TGTGCCGGAGAAGCAGGCTCCTACAATGAGCAGTTCTTC.

There are a few counts of this clonotype. The gene calls are TRBV6-2 or TRBV6-3 and TRBJ2-7; D unclear. Germline CDR1 reads MNHEY; CDR2 reads SVGEGT. V dropped 5 bases and J dropped 5 bases, with 13 bases sitting between them. The CDR3 totals 13 residues. The CDR3, as DNA: TGTGCCAGCAGTAAGCCCCCCGCCCACGAGCAGTACTTC. Its protein product is CASSKPPAHEQYF.

This clonotype was seen at least ten times. The V gene is TRBV12-3 or TRBV12-4, the J gene TRBJ2-1; 13 bases match TRBD2. The CDR3 consists of 15 residues. V gave up 5 bases and J gave up 6 bases; unmatched junction bases: 4. The CDR3 coding sequence is TGTGCCAGCAGTCGGACTAGCGGGAGCACCAATGAGCAGTTCTTC. Encoded protein: CASSRTSGSTNEQFF.

This chain joins TRBV29-1 and TRBJ1-1, with 8 bases fitting TRBD1. V was clipped by 4 bases and J by 5 bases; unmatched bases: 3. Germline CDR1 is SQVTM and CDR2 is ANQGSEA. The CDR3 has 12 residues. Here the CDR3 DNA reads TGCAGCGTTGGGAACAGGGGGACTGAAGCTTTCTTT. Translated, it gives CSVGNRGTEAFF. Full variable domain (rest looked up from reference TRBV29-1 and TRBJ1-1): SAVISQKPSRDICQRGTSLTIQCQVDSQVTMMFWYRQQPGQSLTLIATANQGSEATYESGFVIDKFPISRPNLTFSTLTVSNMSPEDSSIYLCSVGNRGTEAFFGQGTRLTVV.

In its sample, this clonotype was seen many times. The chain is built from TRBV4-2 and TRBJ2-3; 8 bases align to TRBD2. Germline V CDR1 and CDR2: LGHNA, YNFKEQ. This CDR3 has 16 amino acids. Unmatched junction bases numbered 7, after V lost 1 base and J lost 4 bases. CDR3 DNA: TGTGCCAGCAGCCAAGTGACGGGGGGGGCGGCAGATACGCAGTATTTT. This codes for CASSQVTGGAADTQYF.

This clonotype was counted many times. This chain uses TRBV2 with TRBJ1-1; D uncertain. V was trimmed by 6 bases and J by 4 bases, leaving 15 bases between them. Germline loops: CDR1 SNHLY, CDR2 FYNNEI. This CDR3 is built from 14 residues. The CDR3: CASRPGKGGTEAFF. The CDR3 bases are TGTGCCAGCAGGCCCGGAAAGGGAGGCACTGAAGCTTTCTTT.

As concerns this clonotype: A much larger clonotype is one base distant, so this may be a read error. V gene TRBV19 combines with J gene TRBJ2-7; possible D gene TRBD2, 5 bases. V was clipped by 4 bases and J by 6 bases, with 16 bases between them. Germline V lookup: CDR1 LNHDA, CDR2 SQIVND (reference sequence). The CDR3 is 14 residues long. The CDR3 region has the DNA TGTGCCAGTAGTAAGGCGAGGGCCTACTTCGAGCAGTACTTC. It codes for CASSKARAYFEQYF.

There are a few counts of this clonotype. This rearrangement joins TRBV11-2 to TRBJ2-5; tentative D call: TRBD1 (6 bases). The CDR3 is 13 residues long. V was shortened by 8 bases and J by 2 bases, with 12 bases between the two germline ends. Germline V CDR1 and CDR2: SGHAT, FQNNGV. Here the CDR3 reads CASAGGQQETQYF. The CDR3 DNA reads TGTGCCAGCGCAGGAGGACAGCAAGAGACCCAGTACTTC.

Ten or more counts support this clonotype. The genes are TRBV7-6 and TRBJ2-3; 14 positions match TRBD2. Trimming took 1 base from V and 2 from J; bases not matched to a gene: 5. Germline V lookup: CDR1 SGHVS, CDR2 FNYEAQ. This CDR3 contains 18 residues. CDR3 sequence: CASSLGLAGGATTDTQYF. CDR3 in DNA: TGTGCCAGCAGCTTAGGACTAGCGGGGGGGGCTACCACAGATACGCAGTATTTT.

This clonotype was recorded many times. The chain recombines TRBV12-3 or TRBV12-4 with TRBJ2-7, with no clear D. The CDR3 totals 13 residues. Trimming pared 5 bases from V and 4 bases from J, leaving 12 bases between. The CDR3 sequence: CASSPTDGYEQYF. CDR3 nucleotide sequence: TGTGCCAGCAGTCCGACCGACGGATACGAGCAGTACTTC.

This clonotype was seen repeatedly, ten times or more. The chain has TRBV20-1 and TRBJ2-5; D gene uncertain. Germline lookup yields CDR1 DFQATT and CDR2 SNEGSKA (reference sequence). The length of the CDR3 is 13 residues. V lost 1 base and J 5 bases, leaving 11 bases between the germline ends. The CDR3 region is CSARGPVGETQYF. The DNA for the CDR3 is TGCAGTGCTAGAGGTCCCGTAGGGGAGACCCAGTACTTC.

This clonotype came up many times. The gene calls are TRBV19 and TRBJ2-3, with a weak D call TRBD2 (5 bases). The CDR3 runs to 14 residues. V lost 2 bases and J lost 2, with 8 bases in between. CDR1 and CDR2 (germline): LNHDA, SQIVND (reference sequence). This chain's CDR3 is CASSIRAVTDTQYF. Here the CDR3 DNA reads TGTGCCAGTAGTATACGAGCGGTCACAGATACGCAGTATTTT.

The chain links TRBV29-1 to TRBJ2-1, with D maybe TRBD1 (6 bases). V lost 3 bases to trimming and J lost 3 bases, with 12 bases between them. Germline V gene lookup returns CDR1 SQVTM and CDR2 ANQGSEA. The CDR3 length is 14 residues. As DNA, the CDR3 is TGCAGCGTTGACCCTCCGGGACACTACAATGAGCAGTTCTTC. Encoded protein: CSVDPPGHYNEQFF.

This clonotype was seen at least ten times. The chain uses TRBV2 and TRBJ2-7; D is ambiguous. Germline V gene lookup returns CDR1 SNHLY and CDR2 FYNNEI. The CDR3 contains 17 residues. V was clipped by 0 bases and J by 0 bases, with 15 bases between them. CDR3 bases: TGTGCCAGCAGTGAAGCTGTAGAGCGCCCGAGCTCCTACGAGCAGTACTTC. This gives the protein CASSEAVERPSSYEQYF.

The CDR3 region has the DNA TGTGCCAGCAGCTTAGAGGTGGGTGAAGCTTTCTTT. This gives the protein CASSLEVGEAFF. The rearrangement links TRBV7-2 to TRBJ1-1; no reliable D call. Germline loops: CDR1 SGHTA, CDR2 FQGNSA. CDR3 length: 12 amino acids. V gave up 1 base and J gave up 7 bases, with 7 bases separating them.

This clonotype was seen many times. The J gene is TRBJ2-3, the V gene TRBV3-1; the match to TRBD2 covers 13 bases. Trimming took 4 bases from V and 2 from J; bases not matched to a gene: 9. CDR1 is LGHDT, CDR2 YNNKEL, per germline (reference sequence). The CDR3 runs 18 residues. As DNA, the CDR3 is TGTGCCAGCAGCCCGGGACTAGCGGGACGAGGCCCCACAGATACGCAGTATTTT. Translation gives CASSPGLAGRGPTDTQYF.